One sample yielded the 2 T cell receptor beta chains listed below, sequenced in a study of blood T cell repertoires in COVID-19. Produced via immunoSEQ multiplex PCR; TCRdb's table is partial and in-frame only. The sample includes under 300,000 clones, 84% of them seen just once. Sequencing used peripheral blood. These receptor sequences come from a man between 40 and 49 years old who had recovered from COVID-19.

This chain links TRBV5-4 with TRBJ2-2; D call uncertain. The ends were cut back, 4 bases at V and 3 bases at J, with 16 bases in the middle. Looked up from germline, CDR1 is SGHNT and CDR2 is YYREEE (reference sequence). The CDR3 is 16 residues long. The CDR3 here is CASSPSRREDTGELFF. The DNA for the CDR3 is TGTGCCAGCAGCCCATCACGGAGAGAGGACACCGGGGAGCTGTTTTTT.

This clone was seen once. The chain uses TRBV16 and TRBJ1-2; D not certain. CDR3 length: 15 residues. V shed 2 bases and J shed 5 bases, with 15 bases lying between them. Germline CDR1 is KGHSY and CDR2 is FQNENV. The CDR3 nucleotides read TGTGCCAGCAGCCAAACCGGGAGGGATCGGTATGGCTACACCTTC. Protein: CASSQTGRDRYGYTF. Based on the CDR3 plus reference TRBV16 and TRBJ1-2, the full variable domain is GEEVAQTPKHLVRGEGQKAKLYCAPIKGHSYVFWYQQVLKNEFKFLISFQNENVFDETGMPKERFSAKCLPNSPCSLEIQATKLEDSAVYFCASSQTGRDRYGYTFGSGTRLTVV.